This is a list of T cell receptor beta chains from one sample in a study of regulatory T cells in long-lasting Graves disease. TCRdb itself ran the multiplex PCR reads through MiXCR, one entry per CDR3 protein. This table has 200,000 to 250,000 distinct CDR3 sequences, around 19% appearing once. The sequences come from peripheral blood mononuclear cells (PBMCs), collected at new diagnosis, from a patient treated with antithyroid drugs. These receptors were obtained from a female donor with Graves disease. Both conserved end residues are trimmed from each CDR3.

V	J	CDR3
TRBV4-1	TRBJ2-5	ASSQASARQETQY
TRBV20-1	TRBJ2-1	SARDSKPGNEQF
TRBV7-2	TRBJ2-2	ASSWGRGPNTGELF
TRBV6-1	TRBJ1-1	ASAHSAEAF
TRBV7-9	TRBJ2-2	ASSWGQSGELF
TRBV20-1	TRBJ2-1	SAKVLNEQF
TRBV5-4	TRBJ2-1	ASSLGGLNNEQF
TRBV2	TRBJ1-4	ASSEFFGAGEKLF
TRBV5-1	TRBJ2-3	ASSEGGSTDTQY
TRBV29-1	TRBJ2-5	SVEGGVERVTQY
TRBV30	TRBJ1-1	AWGGQGGNTEAF
TRBV20-1	TRBJ2-3	SARDVASGTTDTQY
TRBV12-5	TRBJ2-2	ASGGDTNTGELF
TRBV24-1	TRBJ2-1	ATSEPGTGGRDEQF
TRBV11-1	TRBJ2-2	ASSGNTGELF
TRBV28	TRBJ1-5	ASSGSGTGAGNQPQH
TRBV20-1	TRBJ2-7	SARNPSSYEQY
TRBV3-1	TRBJ2-3	ASSVAVSTDTQY
TRBV20-1	TRBJ2-7	SARGGHEQY
TRBV13	TRBJ2-1	ASSLVGYNEQF
TRBV28	TRBJ1-2	ASSSYRGYGYT
TRBV29-1	TRBJ1-1	SGAPTGNTEAF
TRBV5-1	TRBJ2-2	ASSPGTPRTGELF
TRBV18	TRBJ2-7	ASSPQTVPSSGRAYEQY
TRBV7-3	TRBJ2-3	ASSPSRVSTDTQY
TRBV15	TRBJ1-6	ATSSGDPYNSPLH
TRBV9	TRBJ2-5	ASSVEAAGLETQY
TRBV20-1	TRBJ2-3	SARARITDTQY